These 27 T cell receptor beta chains originate from one sample sequenced in a study of human T cells and chemical hapten exposure. TCRdb fed the RACE reads into MiXCR, producing one record per CDR3 protein. Among around 110,000 distinct CDR3 sequences listed, roughly 10% were seen once. Time point here: patch test 3, about 24 weeks after DPC sensitization. Regarding treatment: therapeutic diphenylcyclopropenone sensitization with weekly scalp DPC. Sequencing used whole blood, obtained in connection with sensitization to the hapten diphenylcyclopropenone (DPC). The source is a woman between 45 and 65 years old with alopecia areata. Some clones in this sample may be carry-over from other donors' samples.

V is TRBV7-2 and J is TRBJ2-7; 7 nucleotides match TRBD2. The CDR3 is 16 residues long. Germline V CDR1 and CDR2: SGHTA, FQGNSA. V was pared by 3 bases and J by 0 bases, with 8 bases of the junction left unmatched. CDR3 nucleotides: TGTGCCAGCAGCTTTGCCCGCGGGAGCCCCTCCTACGAGCAGTACTTC. This sequence encodes CASSFARGSPSYEQYF.

This clonotype was counted at least ten times. This chain uses TRBV10-2 with TRBJ2-3; 14 positions match TRBD2. The CDR3 extends over 15 amino acids. Germline trimming cut 7 bases from V and 6 bases from J; bases unmatched to any gene: 6. CDR1 WSHSY and CDR2 SAAADI come from the germline V gene. CDR3 coding DNA: TGCGCCAGCAAGACTAGCGGGAGGGCCTGGGATACGCAGTATTTT. Translated, it gives CASKTSGRAWDTQYF.

This clonotype was picked up many times. J is TRBJ2-7 and V is TRBV30, with TRBD2 identical over 12 bases. The germline V gene encodes CDR1 GTSNPN and CDR2 SVGIG (reference sequence). The CDR3 has 16 amino acids. J lost 5 bases, V lost 1 base, and 9 bases had no gene match. As DNA, the CDR3 is TGTGCCTGGAGTGCATCTAGCGGGAGGGCCCGGGACGAGCAGTACTTC. It encodes CAWSASSGRARDEQYF.

The genes are TRBV28 and TRBJ1-5, with a possible D match to TRBD1 (6 bases). This CDR3 has 17 residues. Trimming cost V 4 bases and J 0 bases, with 16 bases left between them. CDR1 and CDR2 (germline): MDHEN, SYDVKM. The CDR3: CASSSEGRGYSNQPQHF. As DNA, the CDR3 is TGTGCCAGCAGTTCCGAGGGCAGGGGATATAGCAATCAGCCCCAGCATTTT.

This clonotype was counted once. The chain is built from TRBV3-1 and TRBJ2-1; TRBD2 agrees at 11 bases. The CDR3 has 15 residues. With 4 bases clipped from V and 4 bases from J, the junction kept 3 bases outside the gene matches. Germline V gene lookup returns CDR1 LGHDT and CDR2 YNNKEL (reference sequence). CDR3 bases: TGTGCCAGCAGCCTCAGGACTAGCGGGTACAATGAGCAGTTCTTC. Its protein is CASSLRTSGYNEQFF.

This clonotype has only a few counts. This rearrangement joins TRBV7-2 to TRBJ1-1; D perhaps matches TRBD1 (5 bases). Germline V gene sequence: CDR1 SGHTA, CDR2 FQGNSA. Trimming pared 5 bases from V and 5 bases from J, leaving 18 bases between. This CDR3 is 15 amino acids long. The CDR3 region has the DNA TGTGCCAGCAGCCCTGCACCGGGACTCCTGACTGAAGCTTTCTTT. This sequence encodes CASSPAPGLLTEAFF. Drawing the rest from reference TRBV7-2 and TRBJ1-1, the complete variable domain is GAGVSQSPSNKVTEKGKDVELRCDPISGHTALYWYRQSLGQGLEFLIYFQGNSAPDKSGLPSDRFSAERTGGSVSTLTIQRTQQEDSAVYLCASSPAPGLLTEAFFGQGTRLTVV.

This clonotype has more than one count but fewer than ten. The rearrangement uses TRBV29-1 and TRBJ1-1; 9 bases match TRBD1. V shed 7 bases, J shed 5 bases, and the junction held 8 bases outside the gene matches. CDR1 is SQVTM and CDR2 is ANQGSEA in the germline V gene. This CDR3 is built from 13 residues. CDR3 in DNA: TGCAGCGCTGAGACAGGGGGTGTAACTGAAGCTTTCTTT. Translated, it gives CSAETGGVTEAFF.

The V gene is TRBV10-3, the J gene TRBJ1-3; 7 bases fit TRBD1. This CDR3 is 12 amino acids long. V lost 10 bases to trimming and J lost 0 bases; unmatched junction nucleotides: 0. Germline V gives CDR1 ENHRY, CDR2 SYGVKD. The CDR3 loop reads CATGGSGNTIYF. The CDR3 DNA sequence: TGTGCCACAGGGGGCTCTGGAAACACCATATATTTT.

This clonotype was counted many times. This sequence joins TRBV2 and TRBJ2-1; maybe TRBD1 (7 bases). The CDR3 is made up of 15 amino acids. The germline V gene encodes CDR1 SNHLY and CDR2 FYNNEI. The V gene lost 3 bases and the J gene lost 6 bases, with 15 bases spanning the gap. In DNA form, the CDR3 reads TGTGCCAGCAGTGATGGAGGGGGCCCTGCCAATGAGCAGTTCTTC. Translating gives CASSDGGGPANEQFF.

This clonotype came up a few times. J is TRBJ1-5 and V is TRBV6-2 or TRBV6-3; D is undetermined. Per the germline V gene, CDR1 is MNHEY and CDR2 is SVGEGT. The CDR3 length is 15 residues. The V end was cut by 5 bases, the J end by 5 bases, with 16 bases between. CDR3 bases: TGTGCCAGCAGTGGCTTTGGACCCTTGGATCAGCCCCAGCATTTT. It encodes CASSGFGPLDQPQHF.

The chain carries TRBV18 and TRBJ2-7; TRBD2 might be the D (5 bases). There are 14 residues in the CDR3. Germline CDR1 is KGHSH and CDR2 is LQKENI. V shed 8 bases and J shed 2 bases, with 16 bases lying between them. The CDR3 here is CASRPRGSAYEQYF. CDR3 in DNA: TGTGCCAGCCGACCCAGAGGGTCCGCCTACGAGCAGTACTTC.

This sequence joins TRBV6-5 and TRBJ2-7, with 9 bases matching TRBD1. Germline CDR1 and CDR2: MNHEY and SVGAGI. J gave up 7 bases and V 6 bases, and 7 bases lay outside the gene matches. This CDR3 contains 13 residues. This chain's CDR3 is CASRGTGLWEQYF. Written as DNA, the CDR3 is TGTGCCAGCAGAGGGACAGGGCTCTGGGAGCAGTACTTC.

This clonotype was seen more than once but under ten times. This chain's CDR3 is CASSWRSGLGGNIQYF. The CDR3 nucleotides read TGCGCCAGCAGCTGGAGATCGGGACTAGGGGGAAACATTCAGTACTTC. The V and J genes are TRBV5-1 and TRBJ2-4; 8 positions agree with TRBD2. The CDR3 runs to 16 residues. V dropped 3 bases and J dropped 6; count of bases not matched to a gene: 11. Germline V gene data show CDR1 as SGHRS and CDR2 as YFSETQ.

This chain joins TRBV7-2 and TRBJ2-3; D gene uncertain. The V gene lost 9 bases and the J gene lost 8 bases, with 15 bases spanning the gap. This CDR3 comprises 12 residues. Germline assignment: CDR1 SGHTA and CDR2 FQGNSA. CDR3 sequence reads: CASQQSMSTQYF. The CDR3 DNA reads TGTGCCAGTCAACAATCAATGAGTACGCAGTATTTT.

This clonotype was counted ten times or more. The chain employs TRBV6-5 and TRBJ1-5; TRBD1 is a possible D gene (5 bases). CDR3 size: 13 residues. The germline V gene has CDR1 MNHEY and CDR2 SVGAGI. V gave up 6 bases and J gave up 5 bases, with 11 bases separating them. The CDR3 here is CASSPDTYQPQHF. In DNA form, the CDR3 reads TGTGCCAGCAGCCCGGACACGTATCAGCCCCAGCATTTT.

This clonotype was seen many times. The rearrangement uses TRBV4-1 and TRBJ1-5; 10 positions match TRBD1. With V trimmed by 3 bases and J by 0 bases, 2 bases remained unmatched. From germline, CDR1 is MGHRA and CDR2 YSYEKL. The CDR3 sequence is 16 residues long. The CDR3 DNA is TGCGCCAGCAGCCAGGGACAGGGGTATAGCAATCAGCCCCAGCATTTT. Translated, it gives CASSQGQGYSNQPQHF.

This clonotype was recorded many times. The chain links TRBV11-2 to TRBJ2-2; D call uncertain. This CDR3 spans 15 amino acids. The V gene's germline CDR1 is SGHAT and CDR2 FQNNGV. Trimming cost V 1 base and J 2 bases, with 8 bases left between them. The CDR3 DNA reads as TGTGCCAGCAGCTTAGGCAGGCTTAACACCGGGGAGCTGTTTTTT. Its translation is CASSLGRLNTGELFF.

The chain couples TRBV11-2 to TRBJ2-5; 11 positions agree with TRBD2. CDR1 is SGHAT and CDR2 is FQNNGV in the germline V gene. Trimming cost V 4 bases and J 3 bases; bases outside gene matches: 7. The CDR3 is 16 amino acids. CDR3 nucleotides: TGTGCCAGCAGCTGGGGAGAGACTAGCGGGGAAGAGACCCAGTACTTC. Its translation is CASSWGETSGEETQYF.

This sequence joins TRBV4-1 and TRBJ2-7; 11 bases are shared with TRBD1. The V and J ends lost 3 bases and 2 bases, in that order; junction bases with no gene match: 3. The CDR3 has 15 amino acids. CDR1 MGHRA and CDR2 YSYEKL come from the germline V gene. CDR3 residues: CASSHGTGGPYEQYF. CDR3 bases: TGCGCCAGCAGCCACGGGACAGGGGGTCCCTACGAGCAGTACTTC.

The chain is built from TRBV4-2 and TRBJ1-6; weak D call: TRBD1 (5 bases). The CDR3 consists of 13 residues. Trimming left V 0 bases short and J 10 bases short, with 7 bases between. Germline CDR1 reads LGHNA; CDR2 reads YNFKEQ. The CDR3 nucleotides are TGTGCCAGCAGCCAAGAAGACAGATCACCCCTCCACTTT. Translation: CASSQEDRSPLHF.

This clonotype appeared a few times. This chain links TRBV7-2 with TRBJ2-3; a weak D match, TRBD2 (6 bases). The germline gives CDR1 SGHTA, CDR2 FQGNSA. There are 15 residues in the CDR3. Trimming took off 5 bases at V and 0 bases at J, with 12 bases between the two ends. The CDR3 spells CASSPEGLSTDTQYF. The CDR3, as DNA: TGTGCCAGCAGCCCGGAGGGGCTCAGCACAGATACGCAGTATTTT. The full variable domain, rest sourced from reference TRBV7-2 and TRBJ2-3, is GAGVSQSPSNKVTEKGKDVELRCDPISGHTALYWYRQSLGQGLEFLIYFQGNSAPDKSGLPSDRFSAERTGGSVSTLTIQRTQQEDSAVYLCASSPEGLSTDTQYFGPGTRLTVL.

Worth noting for this clonotype: This may be a read error: a much more frequent sequence differs by one nucleotide. V and J are TRBV7-2 and TRBJ1-1; 8 bases line up with TRBD1. Germline V lookup: CDR1 SGHTA, CDR2 FQGNSA. V was pared by 3 bases and J by 3 bases, with 6 bases of the junction left unmatched. The CDR3 totals 15 residues. The CDR3 DNA reads TGTGCCAGCAGCTTGGGGGACAGGAGGGACACTGAAGCTTTCTTT. It translates to CASSLGDRRDTEAFF.

The V call is TRBV5-1, the J call TRBJ2-3, with 8 nucleotides matching TRBD2. The V and J ends lost 4 bases and 1 base, in that order; junction bases with no gene match: 8. In germline, CDR1 is SGHRS, CDR2 YFSETQ. The CDR3 sequence is 16 residues long. Here the CDR3 reads CASSHSGLAGTDTQYF. For the CDR3, the DNA is TGCGCCAGCAGCCACTCTGGACTAGCCGGCACAGATACGCAGTATTTT. Full variable domain (remainder filled in from reference TRBV5-1 and TRBJ2-3): KAGVTQTPRYLIKTRGQQVTLSCSPISGHRSVSWYQQTPGQGLQFLFEYFSETQRNKGNFPGRFSGRQFSNSRSEMNVSTLELGDSALYLCASSHSGLAGTDTQYFGPGTRLTVL.

The chain employs TRBV9 and TRBJ1-1, with 8 bases aligning to TRBD1. The germline V gene has CDR1 SGDLS and CDR2 YYNGEE. The CDR3 consists of 14 residues. With 0 bases clipped from V and 5 bases from J, the junction kept 3 bases outside the gene matches. DNA of the CDR3: TGTGCCAGCAGCGTAGCTACAGGGGGAACTGAAGCTTTCTTT. Protein product: CASSVATGGTEAFF.

V gene TRBV18 combines with J gene TRBJ2-6, with 7 bases matching TRBD1. The germline gives CDR1 KGHSH, CDR2 LQKENI. V shed 4 bases and J 0 bases; nucleotides not matched to a gene: 3. This CDR3 contains 16 residues. The CDR3: CASSLTGSSGANVLTF. Here the CDR3 DNA reads TGTGCCAGCTCACTGACAGGGAGCTCTGGGGCCAACGTCCTGACTTTC.

This clonotype has more than one count but fewer than ten. CDR3 region: CAWSYLQGVGSPLHF. The CDR3 region has the DNA TGTGCCTGGAGTTACCTTCAGGGTGTTGGTTCACCCCTCCACTTT. V and J are TRBV30 and TRBJ1-6, with D tentatively TRBD1 (5 bases). Trimming took 2 bases from V and 9 from J, leaving 17 bases between them. The CDR3 has 15 amino acids. Per the germline V gene, CDR1 is GTSNPN and CDR2 is SVGIG (reference sequence). Combining the CDR3 with reference TRBV30 and TRBJ1-6 gives the whole variable domain SQTIHQWPATLVQPVGSPLSLECTVEGTSNPNLYWYRQAAGRGLQLLFYSVGIGQISSEVPQNLSASRPQDRQFILSSKKLLLSDSGFYLCAWSYLQGVGSPLHFGNGTRLTVT.

This clonotype was picked up a small number of times. The chain combines TRBV7-2 with TRBJ2-2; 10 nucleotides align to TRBD2. V was pared by 1 base and J by 4 bases, with 9 bases of the junction left unmatched. The CDR3 sequence is 18 residues long. Germline CDR1 is SGHTA and CDR2 is FQGNSA. The CDR3 sequence is CASSLVIAGGRATGELFF. The CDR3 DNA reads TGTGCCAGCAGCTTAGTGATAGCGGGGGGCCGAGCCACCGGGGAGCTGTTTTTT. Using reference TRBV7-2 and TRBJ2-2 for the parts outside the CDR3, the full variable domain is GAGVSQSPSNKVTEKGKDVELRCDPISGHTALYWYRQSLGQGLEFLIYFQGNSAPDKSGLPSDRFSAERTGGSVSTLTIQRTQQEDSAVYLCASSLVIAGGRATGELFFGEGSRLTVL.